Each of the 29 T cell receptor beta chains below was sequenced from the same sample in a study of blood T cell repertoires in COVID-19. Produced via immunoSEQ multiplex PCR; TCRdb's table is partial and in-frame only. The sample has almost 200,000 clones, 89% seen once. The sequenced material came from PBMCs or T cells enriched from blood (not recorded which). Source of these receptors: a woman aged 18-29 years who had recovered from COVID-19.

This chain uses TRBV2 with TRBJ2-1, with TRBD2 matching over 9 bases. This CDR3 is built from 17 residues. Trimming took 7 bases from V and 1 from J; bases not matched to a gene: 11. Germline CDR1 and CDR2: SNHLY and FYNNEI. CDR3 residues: CASNPAGGLRSYNEQFF. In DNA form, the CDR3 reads TGTGCCAGCAACCCAGCGGGGGGCCTCCGATCCTACAATGAGCAGTTCTTC.

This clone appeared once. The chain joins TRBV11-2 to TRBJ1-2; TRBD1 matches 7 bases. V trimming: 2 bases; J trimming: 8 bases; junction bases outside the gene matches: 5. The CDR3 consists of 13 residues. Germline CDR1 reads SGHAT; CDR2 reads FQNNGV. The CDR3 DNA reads TGTGCCAGCAGCTTAATAGTAGGGGGCGGCTACACCTTC. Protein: CASSLIVGGGYTF.

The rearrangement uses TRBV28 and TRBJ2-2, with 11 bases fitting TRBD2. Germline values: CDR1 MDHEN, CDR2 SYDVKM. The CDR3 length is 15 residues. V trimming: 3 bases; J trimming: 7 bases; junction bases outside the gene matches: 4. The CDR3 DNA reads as TGTGCCAGCAGTTTCCTAGCGGGGGGCTACGGGGAGCTGTTTTTT. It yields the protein CASSFLAGGYGELFF.

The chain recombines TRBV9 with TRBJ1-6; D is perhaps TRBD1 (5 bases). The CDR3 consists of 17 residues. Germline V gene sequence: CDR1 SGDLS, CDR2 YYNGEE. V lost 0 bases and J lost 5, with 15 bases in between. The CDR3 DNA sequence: TGTGCCAGCAGCGTAGGGGTAAGGGGCAGTCATAATTCACCCCTCCACTTT. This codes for CASSVGVRGSHNSPLHF. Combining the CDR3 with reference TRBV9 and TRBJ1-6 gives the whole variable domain DSGVTQTPKHLITATGQRVTLRCSPRSGDLSVYWYQQSLDQGLQFLIQYYNGEERAKGNILERFSAQQFPDLHSELNLSSLELGDSALYFCASSVGVRGSHNSPLHFGNGTRLTVT.

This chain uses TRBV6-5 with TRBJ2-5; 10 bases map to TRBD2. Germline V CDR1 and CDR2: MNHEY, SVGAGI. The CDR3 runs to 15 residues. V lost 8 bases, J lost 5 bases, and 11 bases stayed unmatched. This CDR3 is CASWGSGGPGETQYF. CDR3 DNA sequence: TGTGCCAGCTGGGGTAGCGGGGGGCCCGGGGAGACCCAGTACTTC.

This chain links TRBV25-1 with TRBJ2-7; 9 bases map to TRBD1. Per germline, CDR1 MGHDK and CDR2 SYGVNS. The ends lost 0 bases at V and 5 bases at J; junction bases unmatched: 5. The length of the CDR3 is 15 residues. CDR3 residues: CASSEYRTGDHEQYF. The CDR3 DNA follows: TGTGCCAGCAGTGAATATCGGACAGGGGACCACGAGCAGTACTTC.

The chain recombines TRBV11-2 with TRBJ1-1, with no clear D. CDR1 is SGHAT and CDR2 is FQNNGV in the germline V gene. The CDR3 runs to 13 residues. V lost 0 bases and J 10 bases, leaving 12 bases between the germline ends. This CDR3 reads CASSLDAGVGAFF. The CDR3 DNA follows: TGTGCCAGCAGCTTAGATGCCGGAGTAGGAGCTTTCTTT.

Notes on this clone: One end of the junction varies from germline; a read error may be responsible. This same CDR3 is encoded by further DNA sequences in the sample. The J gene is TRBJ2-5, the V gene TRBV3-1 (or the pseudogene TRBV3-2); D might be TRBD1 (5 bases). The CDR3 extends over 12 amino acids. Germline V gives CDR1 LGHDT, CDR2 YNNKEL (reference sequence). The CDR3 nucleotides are TGTGCCAGCAGTCAAGCAGGGGAGACCCAGTACTTC. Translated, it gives CASSQAGETQYF.

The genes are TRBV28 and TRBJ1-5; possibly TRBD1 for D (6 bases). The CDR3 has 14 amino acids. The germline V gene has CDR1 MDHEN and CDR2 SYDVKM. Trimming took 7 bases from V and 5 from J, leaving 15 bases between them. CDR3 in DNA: TGTGCCAGCACCCTCGGACAGAAAGATCAGCCCCAGCATTTT. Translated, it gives CASTLGQKDQPQHF.

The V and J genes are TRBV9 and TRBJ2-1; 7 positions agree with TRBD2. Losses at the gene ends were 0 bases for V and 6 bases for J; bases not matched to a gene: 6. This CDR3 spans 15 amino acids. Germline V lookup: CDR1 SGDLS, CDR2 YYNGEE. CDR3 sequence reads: CASSVGDYGPNEQFF. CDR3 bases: TGTGCCAGCAGCGTAGGGGACTATGGTCCCAATGAGCAGTTCTTC. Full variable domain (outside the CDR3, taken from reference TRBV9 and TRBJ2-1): DSGVTQTPKHLITATGQRVTLRCSPRSGDLSVYWYQQSLDQGLQFLIQYYNGEERAKGNILERFSAQQFPDLHSELNLSSLELGDSALYFCASSVGDYGPNEQFFGPGTRLTVL.

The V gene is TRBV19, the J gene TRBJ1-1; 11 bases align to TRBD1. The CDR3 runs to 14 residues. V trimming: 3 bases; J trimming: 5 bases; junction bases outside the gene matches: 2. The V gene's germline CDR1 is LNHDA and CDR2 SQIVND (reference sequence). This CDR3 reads CASSMDRGQTEAFF. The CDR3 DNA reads TGTGCCAGTAGTATGGACAGGGGGCAGACTGAAGCTTTCTTT.

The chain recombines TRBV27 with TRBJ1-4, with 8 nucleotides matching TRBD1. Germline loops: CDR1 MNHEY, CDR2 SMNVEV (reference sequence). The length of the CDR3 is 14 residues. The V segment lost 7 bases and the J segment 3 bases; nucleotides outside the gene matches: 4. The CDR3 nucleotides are TGTGCCAGCACCTCGACAGGGGCTAATGAAAAACTGTTTTTT. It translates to CASTSTGANEKLFF.

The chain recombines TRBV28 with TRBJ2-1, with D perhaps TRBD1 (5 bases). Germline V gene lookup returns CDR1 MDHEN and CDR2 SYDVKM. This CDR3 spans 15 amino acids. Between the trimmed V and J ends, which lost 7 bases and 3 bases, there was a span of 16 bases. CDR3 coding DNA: TGTGCCAGCAACTCTGCCCAGGGCGGCTACAATGAGCAGTTCTTC. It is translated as CASNSAQGGYNEQFF.

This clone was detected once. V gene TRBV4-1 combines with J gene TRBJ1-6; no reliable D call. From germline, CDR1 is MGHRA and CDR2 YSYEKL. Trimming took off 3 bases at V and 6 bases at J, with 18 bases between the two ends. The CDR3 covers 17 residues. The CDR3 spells CASSQSSAAIGNSPLHF. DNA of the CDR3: TGCGCCAGCAGCCAGTCCTCGGCGGCTATAGGTAATTCACCCCTCCACTTT.

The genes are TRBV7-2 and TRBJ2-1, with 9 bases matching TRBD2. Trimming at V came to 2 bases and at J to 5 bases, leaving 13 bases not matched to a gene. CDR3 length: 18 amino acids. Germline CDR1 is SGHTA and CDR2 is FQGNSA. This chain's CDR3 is CASSLNRLAGHLNNEQFF. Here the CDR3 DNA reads TGTGCCAGCAGCTTAAACCGCCTAGCGGGGCATCTTAACAATGAGCAGTTCTTC.

CDR3 bases: TGTGCCAGCACAACAGGCCCTCCTGAAGCTTTCTTT. Translated: CASTTGPPEAFF. The rearrangement links TRBV5-6 to TRBJ1-1, with D maybe TRBD1 (5 bases). Germline V gives CDR1 SGHDT, CDR2 YYEEEE. CDR3 length: 12 residues. The V and J ends lost 6 bases and 6 bases respectively, with 12 bases between them. The full variable domain, in which reference TRBV5-6 and TRBJ1-1 provide the parts outside the CDR3, is DAGVTQSPTHLIKTRGQQVTLRCSPKSGHDTVSWYQQALGQGPQFIFQYYEEEERQRGNFPDRFSGHQFPNYSSELNVNALLLGDSALYLCASTTGPPEAFFGQGTRLTVV.

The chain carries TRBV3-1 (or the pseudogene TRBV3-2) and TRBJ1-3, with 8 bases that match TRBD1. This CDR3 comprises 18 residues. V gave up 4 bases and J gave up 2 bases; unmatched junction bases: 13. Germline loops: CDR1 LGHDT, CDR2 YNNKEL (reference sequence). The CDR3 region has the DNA TGTGCCAGCAGCCGCAATACCCAGGGGGCGGTCACTGGAAACACCATATATTTT. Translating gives CASSRNTQGAVTGNTIYF.

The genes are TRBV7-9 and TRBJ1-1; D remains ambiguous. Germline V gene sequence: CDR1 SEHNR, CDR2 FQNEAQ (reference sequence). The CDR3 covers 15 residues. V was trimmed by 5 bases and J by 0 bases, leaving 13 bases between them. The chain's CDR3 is CASSPVRELNTEAFF. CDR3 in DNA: TGTGCCAGCAGCCCCGTGAGGGAACTGAACACTGAAGCTTTCTTT.

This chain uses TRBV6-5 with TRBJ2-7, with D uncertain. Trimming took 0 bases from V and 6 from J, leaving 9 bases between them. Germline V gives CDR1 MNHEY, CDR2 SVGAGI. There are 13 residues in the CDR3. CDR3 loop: CASSYSQESEQYF. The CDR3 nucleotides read TGTGCCAGCAGTTACTCGCAGGAAAGCGAGCAGTACTTC.

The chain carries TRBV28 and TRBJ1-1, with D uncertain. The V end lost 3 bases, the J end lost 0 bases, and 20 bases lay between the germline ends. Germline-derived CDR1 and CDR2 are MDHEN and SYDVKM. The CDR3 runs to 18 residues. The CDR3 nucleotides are TGTGCCAGCAGTTTTGTTCCCCAACTCGGGAAAATGAACACTGAAGCTTTCTTT. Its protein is CASSFVPQLGKMNTEAFF.

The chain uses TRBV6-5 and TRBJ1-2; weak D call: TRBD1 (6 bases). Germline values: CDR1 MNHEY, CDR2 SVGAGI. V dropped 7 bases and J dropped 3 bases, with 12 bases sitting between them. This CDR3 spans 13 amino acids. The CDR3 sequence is CASKGGSHYGYTF. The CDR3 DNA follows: TGTGCCAGCAAAGGGGGTTCCCACTATGGCTACACCTTC.

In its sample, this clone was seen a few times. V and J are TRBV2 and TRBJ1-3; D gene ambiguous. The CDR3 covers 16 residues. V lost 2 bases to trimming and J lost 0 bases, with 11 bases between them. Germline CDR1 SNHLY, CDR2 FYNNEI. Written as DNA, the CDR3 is TGTGCCAGCAGTGAAAGGTTGGCGGCCTCTGGAAACACCATATATTTT. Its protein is CASSERLAASGNTIYF.

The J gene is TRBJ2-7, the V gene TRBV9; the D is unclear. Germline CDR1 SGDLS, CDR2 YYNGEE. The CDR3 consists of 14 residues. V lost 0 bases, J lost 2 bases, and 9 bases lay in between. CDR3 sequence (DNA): TGTGCCAGCAGCGTAGGCCCGGGTCCCTACGAGCAGTACTTC. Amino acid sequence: CASSVGPGPYEQYF.

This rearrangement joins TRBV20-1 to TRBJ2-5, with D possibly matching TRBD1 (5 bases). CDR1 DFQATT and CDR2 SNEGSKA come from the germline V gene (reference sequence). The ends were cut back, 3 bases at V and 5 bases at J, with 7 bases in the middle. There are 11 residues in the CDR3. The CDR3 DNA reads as TGCAGTGCTAGTAAGGGGGAGACCCAGTACTTC. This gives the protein CSASKGETQYF.

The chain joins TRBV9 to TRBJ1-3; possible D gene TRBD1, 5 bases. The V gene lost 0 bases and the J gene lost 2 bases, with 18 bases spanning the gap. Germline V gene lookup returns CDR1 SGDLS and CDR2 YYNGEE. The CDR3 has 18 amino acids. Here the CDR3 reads CASSVGGGGAATGNTIYF. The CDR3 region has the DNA TGTGCCAGCAGCGTAGGAGGTGGAGGGGCAGCCACTGGAAACACCATATATTTT. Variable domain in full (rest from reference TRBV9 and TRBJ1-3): DSGVTQTPKHLITATGQRVTLRCSPRSGDLSVYWYQQSLDQGLQFLIQYYNGEERAKGNILERFSAQQFPDLHSELNLSSLELGDSALYFCASSVGGGGAATGNTIYFGEGSWLTVV.

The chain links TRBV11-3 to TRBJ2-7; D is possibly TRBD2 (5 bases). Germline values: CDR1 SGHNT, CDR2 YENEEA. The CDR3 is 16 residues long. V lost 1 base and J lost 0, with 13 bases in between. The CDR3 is CASSLGGEPISYEQYF. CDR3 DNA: TGTGCCAGCAGCTTAGGGGGAGAACCGATCTCCTACGAGCAGTACTTC.

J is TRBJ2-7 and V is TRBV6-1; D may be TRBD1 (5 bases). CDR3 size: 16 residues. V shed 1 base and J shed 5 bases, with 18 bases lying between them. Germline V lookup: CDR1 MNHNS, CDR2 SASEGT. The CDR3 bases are TGTGCCAGCAGTGAAGTGGCCAGGGTGATGAGAAACGAGCAGTACTTC. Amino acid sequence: CASSEVARVMRNEQYF.

CDR3 sequence (DNA): TGTGCCAGCAGCACCCGAGATGCCCCTACCAACGAGCAGTACTTC. Amino acid sequence: CASSTRDAPTNEQYF. V gene TRBV5-4 combines with J gene TRBJ2-7; no clear D gene. The CDR3 runs to 15 residues. CDR1 SGHNT and CDR2 YYREEE come from the germline V gene (reference sequence). The germline V and J ends were trimmed by 4 bases and 5 bases, with 19 bases remaining between them.

The CDR3 DNA sequence: TGTGCCAGCAGCACAGGTGGCTTCGAACCCCTCCACTTT. Its translation: CASSTGGFEPLHF. The rearrangement joins TRBV12-3 or TRBV12-4 to TRBJ1-6; possible D gene TRBD1, 5 bases. The CDR3 has 13 residues. Trimming shortened V by 6 bases and J by 12 bases, and 15 bases separated the two germline ends.